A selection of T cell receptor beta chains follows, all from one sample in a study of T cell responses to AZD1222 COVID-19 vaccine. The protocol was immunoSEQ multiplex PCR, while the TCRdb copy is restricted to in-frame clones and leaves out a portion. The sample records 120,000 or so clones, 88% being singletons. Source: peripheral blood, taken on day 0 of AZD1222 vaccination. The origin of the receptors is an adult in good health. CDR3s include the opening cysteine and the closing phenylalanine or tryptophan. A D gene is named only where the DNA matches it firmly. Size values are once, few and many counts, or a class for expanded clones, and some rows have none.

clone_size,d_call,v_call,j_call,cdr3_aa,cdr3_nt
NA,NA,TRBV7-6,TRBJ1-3,CASSSTQGLGNTIYF,TGTGCCAGCAGCTCCACCCAGGGCCTCGGAAACACCATATATTTT
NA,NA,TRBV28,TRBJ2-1,CASSIYRSLYHNEQFF,TGTGCCAGCAGTATATACAGGAGCCTGTACCACAATGAGCAGTTCTTC
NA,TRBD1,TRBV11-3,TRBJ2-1,CASRERQGPYNEQFF,TGTGCCAGCAGGGAAAGACAGGGTCCATACAATGAGCAGTTCTTC
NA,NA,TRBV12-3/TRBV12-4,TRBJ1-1,CASSLLEAFF,TGTGCCAGCAGTTTACTTGAAGCTTTCTTT
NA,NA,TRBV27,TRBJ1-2,CASSFVGQTNYGYTF,TGTGCCAGCAGTTTTGTGGGACAAACTAACTATGGCTACACCTTC
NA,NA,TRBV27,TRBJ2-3,CASSSRGTDTQYF,TGTGCCAGCAGTTCCAGGGGCACAGATACGCAGTATTTT
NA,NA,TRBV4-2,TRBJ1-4,CASSQELDRKLFF,TGTGCCAGCAGCCAAGAATTAGACCGCAAACTGTTTTTT
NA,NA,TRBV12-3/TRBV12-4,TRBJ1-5,CASTLGSNQPQHF,TGTGCCAGCACCCTTGGTAGCAATCAGCCCCAGCATTTT
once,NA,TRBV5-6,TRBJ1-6,CASSLEGGYNSPLHF,TGTGCCAGCAGCTTGGAGGGGGGTTATAATTCACCCCTCCACTTT
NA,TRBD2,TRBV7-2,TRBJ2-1,CASSLRLAGNLFYNEQFF,TGTGCCAGCAGTCTAAGACTAGCGGGTAACCTCTTTTACAATGAGCAGTTCTTC
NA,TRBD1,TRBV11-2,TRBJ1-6,CASSLGVRGLSPLHF,TGTGCCAGCAGCTTAGGCGTCAGGGGGCTTTCACCCCTCCACTTT
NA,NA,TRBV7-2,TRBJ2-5,CASSFGTGETQYF,TGTGCCAGCAGCTTCGGGACTGGGGAGACCCAGTACTTC
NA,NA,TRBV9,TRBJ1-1,CASSPRSRGDTEAFF,TGTGCCAGCAGCCCCCGGAGCAGGGGTGACACTGAAGCTTTCTTT
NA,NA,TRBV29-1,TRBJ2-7,CSGGSGAGYEQYF,TGCAGCGGGGGTTCGGGGGCAGGCTACGAGCAGTACTTC
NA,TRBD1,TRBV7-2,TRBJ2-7,CASSLVGSGGDEQYF,TGTGCCAGCAGCTTAGTGGGGTCAGGGGGCGACGAGCAGTACTTC
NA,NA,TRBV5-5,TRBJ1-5,CASSPRAHYSNQPQHF,TGTGCCAGCAGCCCCCGGGCGCACTATAGCAATCAGCCCCAGCATTTT
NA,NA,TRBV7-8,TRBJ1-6,CASSPGDNYNSPLHF,TGTGCCAGCAGCCCGGGGGACAACTATAATTCACCCCTCCACTTT
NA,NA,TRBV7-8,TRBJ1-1,CASSLVPGENTEAFF,TGTGCCAGCAGCTTAGTTCCAGGGGAGAACACTGAAGCTTTCTTT
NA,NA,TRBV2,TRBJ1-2,CASSNKVGYGYTF,TGTGCCAGCAGTAATAAAGTGGGGTATGGCTACACCTTC
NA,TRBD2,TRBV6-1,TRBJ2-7,CASSDAYATAGVYEQYF,TGTGCCAGCAGTGACGCTTATGCTACAGCGGGAGTCTACGAGCAGTACTTC
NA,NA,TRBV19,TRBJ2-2,CASSIAGSGELFF,TGTGCCAGTAGTATAGCGGGGTCGGGGGAGCTGTTTTTT
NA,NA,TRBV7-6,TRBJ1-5,CASSLGGMDGNQPQHF,TGTGCCAGCAGCTTAGGGGGGATGGACGGCAATCAGCCCCAGCATTTT
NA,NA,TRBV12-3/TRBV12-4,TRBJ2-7,CASGLLSGYEQYF,TGTGCCAGCGGTCTCCTCTCGGGCTACGAGCAGTACTTC
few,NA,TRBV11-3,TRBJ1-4,CASSSTGLNEKLFF,TGTGCCAGCAGCTCCACAGGGCTCAATGAAAAACTGTTTTTT
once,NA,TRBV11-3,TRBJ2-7,CASSLEGPEAYEQYF,TGTGCCAGCAGCTTAGAGGGGCCTGAGGCTTACGAGCAGTACTTC
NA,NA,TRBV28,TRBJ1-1,CASSFGTWNTEAFF,TGTGCCAGCAGTTTCGGCACATGGAACACTGAAGCTTTCTTT
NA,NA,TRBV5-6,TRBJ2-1,CASSTPGMVEGGEQFF,TGTGCCAGCAGCACACCCGGGATGGTAGAGGGGGGTGAGCAGTTCTTC
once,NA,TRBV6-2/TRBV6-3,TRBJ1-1,CASSYLQAGEAFF,TGTGCCAGCAGTTACTTGCAGGCGGGTGAAGCTTTCTTT
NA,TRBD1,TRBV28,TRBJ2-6,CASSRGQGFSGANVLTF,TGTGCCAGCAGTCGGGGACAGGGTTTCTCTGGGGCCAACGTCCTGACTTTC
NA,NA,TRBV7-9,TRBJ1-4,CASRKTGEGEKLFF,TGTGCCAGCAGGAAGACAGGCGAGGGGGAAAAACTGTTTTTT
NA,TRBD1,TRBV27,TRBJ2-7,CASSTYGTGVHEQYF,TGTGCCAGCAGCACTTACGGGACAGGGGTCCACGAGCAGTACTTC
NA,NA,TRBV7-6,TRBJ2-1,CASSLAPREGNEQFF,TGTGCCAGCAGCTTAGCGCCCAGGGAAGGGAATGAGCAGTTCTTC
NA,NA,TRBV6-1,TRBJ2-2,CASSEVALGTGELFF,TGTGCCAGCAGTGAAGTGGCGTTAGGGACCGGGGAGCTGTTTTTT
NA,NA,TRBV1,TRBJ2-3,CTSRRLTSTDTQYF,TGCACCAGCCGGAGACTAACAAGCACAGATACGCAGTATTTT
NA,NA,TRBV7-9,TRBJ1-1,CASSSPDSLNTEAFF,TGTGCCAGCAGCTCACCAGACAGTTTGAACACTGAAGCTTTCTTT
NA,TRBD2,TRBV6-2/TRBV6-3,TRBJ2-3,CASSYQREGDVNTQYF,TGTGCCAGCAGTTACCAGCGGGAGGGGGATGTAAATACGCAGTATTTT
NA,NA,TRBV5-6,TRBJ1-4,CASSLVAGRNNEKLFF,TGTGCCAGCAGCTTGGTGGCAGGGAGGAATAATGAAAAACTGTTTTTT
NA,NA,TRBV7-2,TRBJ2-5,CASSLGGASKTQYF,TGTGCCAGCAGCTTAGGGGGGGCCTCGAAGACCCAGTACTTC
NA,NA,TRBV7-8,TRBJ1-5,CASSPHRDINQPQHF,TGTGCCAGCAGCCCCCACCGGGACATCAATCAGCCCCAGCATTTT
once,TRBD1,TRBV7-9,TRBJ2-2,CASSSTGRDTGELFF,TGTGCCAGCAGCTCGACAGGGCGGGACACCGGGGAGCTGTTTTTT
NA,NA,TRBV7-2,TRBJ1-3,CASSSGPGNTIYF,TGTGCCAGCAGCTCGGGACCTGGAAACACCATATATTTT
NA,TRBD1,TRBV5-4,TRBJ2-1,CASGTDSYNEQFF,TGTGCCAGCGGGACAGACTCCTACAATGAGCAGTTCTTC
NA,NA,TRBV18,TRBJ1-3,CASSPQGNGNTIYF,TGTGCCAGCTCACCCCAGGGAAATGGAAACACCATATATTTT
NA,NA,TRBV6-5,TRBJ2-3,CASRDRSTDTQYF,TGTGCCAGCAGGGACAGATCCACAGATACGCAGTATTTT
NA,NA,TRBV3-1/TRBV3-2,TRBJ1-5,CASSQDKNQPQHF,TGTGCCAGCAGCCAAGATAAAAATCAGCCCCAGCATTTT
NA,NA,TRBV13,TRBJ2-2,CASSNLGRIVEYTGELFF,TGTGCCAGCAGCAACCTCGGACGGATAGTCGAATACACCGGGGAGCTGTTTTTT